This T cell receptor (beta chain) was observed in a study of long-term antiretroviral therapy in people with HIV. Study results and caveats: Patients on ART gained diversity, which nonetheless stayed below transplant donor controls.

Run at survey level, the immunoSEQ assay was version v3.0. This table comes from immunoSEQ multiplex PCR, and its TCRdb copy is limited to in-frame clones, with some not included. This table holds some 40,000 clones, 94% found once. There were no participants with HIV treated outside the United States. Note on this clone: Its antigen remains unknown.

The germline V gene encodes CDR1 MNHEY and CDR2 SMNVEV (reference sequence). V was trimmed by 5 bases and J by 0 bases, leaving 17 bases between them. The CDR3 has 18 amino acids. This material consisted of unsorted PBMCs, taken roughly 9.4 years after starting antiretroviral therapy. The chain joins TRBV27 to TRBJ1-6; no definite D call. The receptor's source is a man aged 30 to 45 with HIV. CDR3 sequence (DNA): TGTGCCAGCAGTCTAGAAATCCCCCTTAGCTCCTATAATTCACCCCTCCACTTT. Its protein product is CASSLEIPLSSYNSPLHF.